This T cell receptor beta chain was observed in a study of shared clonotypes between healthy human individuals. Study findings and constraints: Naive subsets typically showed greater estimated richness than memory subsets. Clonotype sharing among donors, it was expected, would be affected by sequencing depth.

V lost 5 bases to trimming and J lost 6 bases; unmatched junction nucleotides: 12. The length of the CDR3 is 15 residues. Germline lookup yields CDR1 MNHEY and CDR2 SVGAGI. At the deep level, the assay was run. Generated by immunoSEQ multiplex PCR, the TCRdb table keeps only in-frame clones and is missing some. The repertoire has 2.3 million or so clones, approximately 93% of them found once; the top ten carry about 0.39%. The count of this clone is one. The antigen is not known. Both subsets, CD45RA+ naive and CD45RA-negative memory, were split from the CD4+ cells. This rearrangement joins TRBV6-5 to TRBJ2-7; TRBD2 aligns across 8 bases. The clonotype originates from a man aged 18 to 29 in good health. Some clones in this sample may be carry-over from other donors' samples. The sample comprised naive CD4+ T cells from PBMCs. Described subset: CD45RA+ positively selected. CDR3 bases: TGTGCCAGCAGTCCCCCCGCCGGCGGGAGGCCCGAGCAGTACTTC. Protein sequence: CASSPPAGGRPEQYF.